The rows below give T cell receptor beta chains drawn from one sample of a study of blood T cell repertoires in COVID-19. Sequenced by immunoSEQ multiplex PCR; TCRdb stores in-frame clones only, minus some. The sample includes approximately 460,000 clones, 80% to 90% of them seen just once. The sample taken for sequencing was peripheral blood. The receptors here all came from a man younger than 35 with COVID-19, enrolled during active disease. Each CDR3 is given with its conserved first and last residue. A D gene is named only where the DNA matches it firmly. Where a row states a size, it is once, few, many or the class of an expanded clone; other rows omit it.

V gene: TRBV2
clone size: NA
J gene: TRBJ2-2
D gene: NA
CDR3 protein: CASNPANTGELFF
CDR3 DNA: TGTGCCAGCAATCCTGCGAACACCGGGGAGCTGTTTTTT

V gene: TRBV5-5
clone size: NA
J gene: TRBJ2-3
D gene: NA
CDR3 protein: CASSLVVTVTDTQYF
CDR3 DNA: TGTGCCAGCAGCTTGGTAGTGACAGTCACAGATACGCAGTATTTT

V gene: TRBV19
clone size: NA
J gene: TRBJ2-5
D gene: TRBD2
CDR3 protein: CASGLADQETQYF
CDR3 DNA: TGTGCCAGTGGACTAGCGGACCAAGAGACCCAGTACTTC

V gene: TRBV5-4
clone size: NA
J gene: TRBJ2-7
D gene: NA
CDR3 protein: CASGNRDTFSYEQYF
CDR3 DNA: TGTGCCAGCGGGAACCGGGATACCTTCTCCTACGAGCAGTACTTC

V gene: TRBV19
clone size: NA
J gene: TRBJ1-6
D gene: NA
CDR3 protein: CASSIGGTGSPLHF
CDR3 DNA: TGTGCCAGTAGTATCGGGGGGACCGGTTCACCCCTCCACTTT

V gene: TRBV6-1
clone size: NA
J gene: TRBJ2-5
D gene: TRBD2
CDR3 protein: CASSDGLVGPRETQYF
CDR3 DNA: TGTGCCAGCAGTGATGGACTAGTTGGCCCTAGAGAGACCCAGTACTTC

V gene: TRBV11-2
clone size: NA
J gene: TRBJ1-3
D gene: NA
CDR3 protein: CASSLGGGTGNTIYF
CDR3 DNA: TGTGCCAGCAGCTTAGGGGGGGGGACTGGAAACACCATATATTTT

V gene: TRBV7-9
clone size: NA
J gene: TRBJ1-6
D gene: NA
CDR3 protein: CASSLSDSYNSPLHF
CDR3 DNA: TGTGCCAGCAGCTTAAGCGACAGCTATAATTCACCCCTCCACTTT

V gene: TRBV2
clone size: NA
J gene: TRBJ1-5
D gene: NA
CDR3 protein: CASRGGLNQPQHF
CDR3 DNA: TGTGCCAGCAGGGGGGGGCTCAATCAGCCCCAGCATTTT

V gene: TRBV11-1
clone size: NA
J gene: TRBJ2-6
D gene: NA
CDR3 protein: CASSLNGHSGANVLTF
CDR3 DNA: TGTGCCAGCAGCCTAAATGGGCACTCTGGGGCCAACGTCCTGACTTTC

V gene: TRBV3-1/TRBV3-2
clone size: NA
J gene: TRBJ2-3
D gene: NA
CDR3 protein: CASANPTDTQYF
CDR3 DNA: TGTGCCAGCGCGAATCCAACAGATACGCAGTATTTT

V gene: TRBV20-1
clone size: few
J gene: TRBJ2-7
D gene: NA
CDR3 protein: CSASSRVQAKQYF
CDR3 DNA: TGCAGTGCTAGTAGCAGGGTACAGGCTAAGCAGTACTTC

V gene: TRBV5-1
clone size: NA
J gene: TRBJ1-1
D gene: NA
CDR3 protein: CASSSRRAGDLHLNTEAFF
CDR3 DNA: TGCGCCAGCAGCTCGCGTAGGGCGGGGGACCTACACTTGAACACTGAAGCTTTCTTT

V gene: TRBV6-1
clone size: NA
J gene: TRBJ1-3
D gene: NA
CDR3 protein: CASSERIGSAGNTIYF
CDR3 DNA: TGTGCCAGCAGTGAAAGAATCGGGTCGGCTGGAAACACCATATATTTT

V gene: TRBV5-6
clone size: NA
J gene: TRBJ2-2
D gene: TRBD2
CDR3 protein: CASSSASGGGTGELFF
CDR3 DNA: TGTGCCAGCAGCTCCGCCAGCGGGGGTGGAACCGGGGAGCTGTTTTTT

V gene: TRBV4-1
clone size: NA
J gene: TRBJ2-3
D gene: TRBD1
CDR3 protein: CASSHIKGRGGTGRDTQYF
CDR3 DNA: TGCGCCAGCAGCCATATCAAAGGAAGAGGAGGGACAGGGAGAGATACGCAGTATTTT

V gene: TRBV28
clone size: NA
J gene: TRBJ2-5
D gene: TRBD2
CDR3 protein: CASSLALAGPQRTQYF
CDR3 DNA: TGTGCCAGCAGTTTGGCACTAGCGGGACCGCAACGGACCCAGTACTTC

V gene: TRBV7-7
clone size: NA
J gene: TRBJ2-2
D gene: NA
CDR3 protein: CASSLGFQRRNTGELFF
CDR3 DNA: TGTGCTAGCAGCTTAGGTTTCCAGCGGCGGAACACCGGGGAGCTGTTTTTT

V gene: TRBV2
clone size: NA
J gene: TRBJ1-2
D gene: TRBD1
CDR3 protein: CASSGQGTDYTF
CDR3 DNA: TGTGCCAGCAGTGGACAGGGAACGGACTACACCTTC

V gene: TRBV5-1
clone size: NA
J gene: TRBJ2-1
D gene: TRBD1
CDR3 protein: CASRRLEDRVSYNEQFF
CDR3 DNA: TGCGCCAGCAGACGATTAGAGGACAGGGTCTCCTACAATGAGCAGTTCTTC

V gene: TRBV6-6
clone size: NA
J gene: TRBJ2-3
D gene: NA
CDR3 protein: CASSYRHASTDTQYF
CDR3 DNA: TGTGCCAGCAGTTACCGACATGCTAGCACAGATACGCAGTATTTT

V gene: TRBV2
clone size: few
J gene: TRBJ1-1
D gene: NA
CDR3 protein: CARTTSVNTEAFF
CDR3 DNA: TGTGCCAGAACTACATCGGTGAACACTGAAGCTTTCTTT

V gene: TRBV7-9
clone size: NA
J gene: TRBJ2-7
D gene: TRBD1
CDR3 protein: CASSGITGDPYEQYF
CDR3 DNA: TGTGCCAGCAGCGGGATTACAGGGGACCCCTACGAGCAGTACTTC

V gene: TRBV15
clone size: few
J gene: TRBJ2-3
D gene: NA
CDR3 protein: CATSRAEDTQYF
CDR3 DNA: TGTGCCACCAGCAGAGCGGAGGATACGCAGTATTTT

V gene: TRBV19
clone size: NA
J gene: TRBJ2-2
D gene: TRBD2
CDR3 protein: CASSMSGGAPGELFF
CDR3 DNA: TGTGCCAGTAGTATGAGCGGGGGGGCTCCCGGGGAGCTGTTTTTT

V gene: TRBV5-4
clone size: NA
J gene: TRBJ1-2
D gene: NA
CDR3 protein: CASSLEGGFGYTF
CDR3 DNA: TGTGCCAGCAGCTTGGAAGGAGGGTTTGGCTACACCTTC

V gene: TRBV6-2/TRBV6-3
clone size: NA
J gene: TRBJ2-3
D gene: NA
CDR3 protein: CASSSSPTPGTQYF
CDR3 DNA: TGTGCCAGCAGTTCTTCTCCGACCCCAGGGACGCAGTATTTT

V gene: TRBV7-6
clone size: NA
J gene: TRBJ1-6
D gene: NA
CDR3 protein: CASSSQPSPDNSPLHF
CDR3 DNA: TGTGCCAGCAGCTCCCAACCTAGCCCAGATAATTCACCCCTCCACTTT

V gene: TRBV27
clone size: NA
J gene: TRBJ1-1
D gene: NA
CDR3 protein: CASSFSLPPTEAFF
CDR3 DNA: TGTGCCAGCAGTTTTTCCCTCCCCCCCACTGAAGCTTTCTTT

V gene: TRBV7-8
clone size: NA
J gene: TRBJ2-3
D gene: TRBD2
CDR3 protein: CASRLIGGSFSTDTQYF
CDR3 DNA: TGTGCCAGCAGGTTGATAGGCGGGAGTTTCAGCACAGATACGCAGTATTTT

V gene: TRBV6-5
clone size: NA
J gene: TRBJ2-5
D gene: NA
CDR3 protein: CASSTGVQETQYF
CDR3 DNA: TGTGCCAGCAGCACCGGGGTCCAAGAGACCCAGTACTTC

V gene: TRBV27
clone size: NA
J gene: TRBJ2-5
D gene: TRBD2
CDR3 protein: CASRRTSGDETQYF
CDR3 DNA: TGTGCCAGCAGAAGGACTAGCGGGGATGAGACCCAGTACTTC

V gene: TRBV6-5
clone size: NA
J gene: TRBJ2-3
D gene: TRBD2
CDR3 protein: CASRSGGASDTQYF
CDR3 DNA: TGTGCCAGCCGAAGCGGGGGGGCGTCAGATACGCAGTATTTT

V gene: TRBV27
clone size: NA
J gene: TRBJ2-2
D gene: NA
CDR3 protein: CASSLSPGNGELFF
CDR3 DNA: TGTGCCAGCAGTTTATCCCCCGGGAACGGGGAGCTGTTTTTT

V gene: TRBV5-4
clone size: NA
J gene: TRBJ2-2
D gene: TRBD1
CDR3 protein: CASSSRDSFTGELFF
CDR3 DNA: TGTGCCAGCAGCTCCCGGGACAGCTTCACCGGGGAGCTGTTTTTT